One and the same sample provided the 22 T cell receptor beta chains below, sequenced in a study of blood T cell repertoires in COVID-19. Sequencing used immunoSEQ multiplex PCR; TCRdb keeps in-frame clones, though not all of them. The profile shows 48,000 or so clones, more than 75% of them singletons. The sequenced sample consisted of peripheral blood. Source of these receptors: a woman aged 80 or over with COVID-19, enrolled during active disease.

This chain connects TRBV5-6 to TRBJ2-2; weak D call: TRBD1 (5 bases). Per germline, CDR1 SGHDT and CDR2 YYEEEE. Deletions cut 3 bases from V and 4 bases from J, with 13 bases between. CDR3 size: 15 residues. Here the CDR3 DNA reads TGTGCCAGCAGCTCGGTACCAGGGTCCACCGGGGAGCTGTTTTTT. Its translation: CASSSVPGSTGELFF.

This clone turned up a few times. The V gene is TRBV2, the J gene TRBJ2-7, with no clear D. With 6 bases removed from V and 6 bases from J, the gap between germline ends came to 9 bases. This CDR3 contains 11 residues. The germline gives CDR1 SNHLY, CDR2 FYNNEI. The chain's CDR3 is CASRYSGEQYF. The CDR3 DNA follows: TGTGCCAGCAGGTACTCGGGCGAGCAGTACTTC.

For the CDR3, the DNA is TGTGCCAGCAGCTTCTTACTAGCGGGAAGAAATGAGCAGTTCTTC. Encoded protein: CASSFLLAGRNEQFF. This chain joins TRBV7-2 and TRBJ2-1; 10 bases are a match to TRBD2. The CDR3 is 15 amino acids. CDR1 SGHTA and CDR2 FQGNSA come from the germline V gene. Trimming cost V 3 bases and J 7 bases; bases outside gene matches: 6. The full variable domain, with the rest looked up from reference TRBV7-2 and TRBJ2-1, is GAGVSQSPSNKVTEKGKDVELRCDPISGHTALYWYRQSLGQGLEFLIYFQGNSAPDKSGLPSDRFSAERTGGSVSTLTIQRTQQEDSAVYLCASSFLLAGRNEQFFGPGTRLTVL.

The CDR3 coding sequence is TGTGCCACCAGTGATTTGGGTCTAGCGGGGGGACCCCAAGAGACCCAGTACTTC. It encodes CATSDLGLAGGPQETQYF. This chain joins TRBV24-1 and TRBJ2-5; 11 nucleotides match TRBD2. Germline V CDR1 and CDR2: KGHDR, SFDVKD. The junction had 6 bases not matched to a gene; V was cut back by 0 bases and J by 1 base. The CDR3 sequence is 18 residues long.

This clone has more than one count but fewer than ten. This chain's CDR3 is CASSPQGTGSEQYF. CDR3 in DNA: TGTGCCAGCTCACCACAAGGGACAGGGAGCGAGCAGTACTTC. The genes are TRBV18 and TRBJ2-7; 9 nucleotides align to TRBD1. CDR3 length: 14 amino acids. Looked up from germline, CDR1 is KGHSH and CDR2 is LQKENI. Trimming at V came to 1 base and at J to 6 bases, leaving 4 bases not matched to a gene.

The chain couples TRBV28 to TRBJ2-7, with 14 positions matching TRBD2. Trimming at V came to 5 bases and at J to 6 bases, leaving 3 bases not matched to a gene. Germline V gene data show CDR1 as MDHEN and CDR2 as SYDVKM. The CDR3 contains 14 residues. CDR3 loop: CASSLGTSGSEQYF. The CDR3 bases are TGTGCCAGCAGTCTCGGGACTAGCGGGAGCGAGCAGTACTTC.

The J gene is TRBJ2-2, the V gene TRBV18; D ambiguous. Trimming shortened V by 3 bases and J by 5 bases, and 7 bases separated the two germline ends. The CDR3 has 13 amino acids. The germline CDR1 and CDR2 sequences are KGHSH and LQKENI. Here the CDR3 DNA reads TGTGCCAGCTCACCCGTCTTAACCGGGGAGCTGTTTTTT. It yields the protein CASSPVLTGELFF. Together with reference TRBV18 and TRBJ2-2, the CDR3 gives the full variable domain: NAGVMQNPRHLVRRRGQEARLRCSPMKGHSHVYWYRQLPEEGLKFMVYLQKENIIDESGMPKERFSAEFPKEGPSILRIQQVVRGDSAAYFCASSPVLTGELFFGEGSRLTVL.

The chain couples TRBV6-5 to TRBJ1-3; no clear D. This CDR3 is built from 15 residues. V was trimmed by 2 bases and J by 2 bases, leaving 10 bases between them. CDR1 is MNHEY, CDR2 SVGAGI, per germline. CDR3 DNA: TGTGCCAGCAGTTACCTTGGGCAGGCTGGAAACACCATATATTTT. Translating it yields CASSYLGQAGNTIYF.

The CDR3 reads CASTGRQGLTLNVNNQPQHF. The DNA for the CDR3 is TGTGCCAGCACCGGCAGACAGGGACTTACCCTAAACGTTAACAATCAGCCCCAGCATTTT. J is TRBJ1-5 and V is TRBV6-4; 7 bases line up with TRBD1. CDR3 size: 20 residues. The J segment lost 3 bases and the V segment lost 7 bases, leaving 24 bases of the junction unmatched. Germline V CDR1 and CDR2: MRHNA, SNTAGT.

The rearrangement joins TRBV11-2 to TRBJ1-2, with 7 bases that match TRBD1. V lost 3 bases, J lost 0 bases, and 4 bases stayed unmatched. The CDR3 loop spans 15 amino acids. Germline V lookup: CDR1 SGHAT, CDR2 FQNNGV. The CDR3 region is CASSLDRQTNYGYTF. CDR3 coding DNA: TGTGCCAGCAGCTTGGACAGGCAAACTAACTATGGCTACACCTTC.

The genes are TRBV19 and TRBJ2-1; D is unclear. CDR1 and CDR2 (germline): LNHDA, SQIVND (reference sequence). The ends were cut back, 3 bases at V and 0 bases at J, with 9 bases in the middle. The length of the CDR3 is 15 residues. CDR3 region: CASSMSLSSYNEQFF. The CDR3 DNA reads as TGTGCCAGTAGTATGTCGCTGAGCTCCTACAATGAGCAGTTCTTC.

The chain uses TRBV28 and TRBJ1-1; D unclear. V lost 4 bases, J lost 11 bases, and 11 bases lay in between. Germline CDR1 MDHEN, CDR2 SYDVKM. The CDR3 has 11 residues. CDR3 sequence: CASSSSRGAFF. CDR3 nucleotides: TGTGCCAGCAGTTCTTCTAGAGGGGCTTTCTTT.

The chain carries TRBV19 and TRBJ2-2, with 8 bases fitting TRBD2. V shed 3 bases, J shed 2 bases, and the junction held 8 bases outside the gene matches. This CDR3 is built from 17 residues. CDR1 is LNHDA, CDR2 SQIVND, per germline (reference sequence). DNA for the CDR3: TGTGCCAGTAGTATGGGGGCGGGGGGCCCCAACACCGGGGAGCTGTTTTTT. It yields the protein CASSMGAGGPNTGELFF.

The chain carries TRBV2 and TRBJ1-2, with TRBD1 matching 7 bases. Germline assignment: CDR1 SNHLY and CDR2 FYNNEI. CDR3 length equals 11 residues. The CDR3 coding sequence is TGTGCGAGAAGACAGGGAAACGGCTACACCTTC. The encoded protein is CARRQGNGYTF.

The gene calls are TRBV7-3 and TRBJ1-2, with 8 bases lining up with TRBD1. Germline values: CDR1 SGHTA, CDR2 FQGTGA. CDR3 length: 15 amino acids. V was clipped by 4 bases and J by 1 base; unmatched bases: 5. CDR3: CASSSMTGVNYGYTF. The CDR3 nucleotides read TGTGCCAGCAGCTCAATGACAGGGGTTAACTATGGCTACACCTTC.

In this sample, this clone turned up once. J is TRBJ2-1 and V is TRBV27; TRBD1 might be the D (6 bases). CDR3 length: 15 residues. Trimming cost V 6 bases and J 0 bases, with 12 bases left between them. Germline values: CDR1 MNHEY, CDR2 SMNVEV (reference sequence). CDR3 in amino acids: CASRRGGSSYNEQFF. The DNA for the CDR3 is TGTGCCAGCAGACGAGGGGGAAGCTCCTACAATGAGCAGTTCTTC.

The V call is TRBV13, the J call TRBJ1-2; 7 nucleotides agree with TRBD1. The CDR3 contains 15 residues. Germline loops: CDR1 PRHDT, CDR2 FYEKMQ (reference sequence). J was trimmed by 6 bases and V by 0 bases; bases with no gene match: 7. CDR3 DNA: TGTGCCAGCAGCTTAGGCGACCCCGACAGGGATGGCTACACCTTC. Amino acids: CASSLGDPDRDGYTF.

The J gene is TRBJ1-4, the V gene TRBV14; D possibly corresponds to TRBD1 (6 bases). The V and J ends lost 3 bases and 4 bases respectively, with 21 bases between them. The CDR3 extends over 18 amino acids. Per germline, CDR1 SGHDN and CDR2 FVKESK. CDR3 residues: CASSQDSFSFGYNEKLFF. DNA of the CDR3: TGTGCCAGCAGCCAGGACAGCTTCAGTTTCGGCTATAATGAAAAACTGTTTTTT. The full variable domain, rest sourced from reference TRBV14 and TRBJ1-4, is EAGVTQFPSHSVIEKGQTVTLRCDPISGHDNLYWYRRVMGKEIKFLLHFVKESKQDESGMPNNRFLAERTGGTYSTLKVQPAELEDSGVYFCASSQDSFSFGYNEKLFFGSGTQLSVL.

This CDR3 is CATSAGYNEQFF. The CDR3 bases are TGTGCCACCTCAGCGGGGTACAATGAGCAGTTCTTC. The genes are TRBV24-1 and TRBJ2-1; 7 bases are a match to TRBD2. The CDR3 covers 12 residues. Germline V lookup: CDR1 KGHDR, CDR2 SFDVKD. Unmatched junction bases numbered 2, after V lost 9 bases and J lost 4 bases.

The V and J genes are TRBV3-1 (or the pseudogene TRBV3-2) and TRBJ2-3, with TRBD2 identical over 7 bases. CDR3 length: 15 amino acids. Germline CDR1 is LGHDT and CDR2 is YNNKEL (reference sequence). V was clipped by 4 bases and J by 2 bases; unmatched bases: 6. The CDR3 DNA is TGTGCCAGCAGCCGGTTCAGCGGGGCCACAGATACGCAGTATTTT. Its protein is CASSRFSGATDTQYF.

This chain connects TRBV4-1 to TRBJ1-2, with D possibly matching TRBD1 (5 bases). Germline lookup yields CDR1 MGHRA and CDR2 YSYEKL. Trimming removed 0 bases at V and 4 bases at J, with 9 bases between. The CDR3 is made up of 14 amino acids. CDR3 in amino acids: CASSQDGRAYGYTF. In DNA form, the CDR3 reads TGCGCCAGCAGCCAAGATGGCAGGGCCTATGGCTACACCTTC.

CDR3 DNA sequence: TGTGCCAGTAGTATTTTTGGGGGGAGTTCGGTCTACGAGCAGTACTTC. It codes for CASSIFGGSSVYEQYF. The chain combines TRBV19 with TRBJ2-7, with D possibly matching TRBD2 (6 bases). The germline V gene has CDR1 LNHDA and CDR2 SQIVND (reference sequence). The CDR3 is 16 residues long. The V end lost 3 bases, the J end lost 3 bases, and 18 bases lay between the germline ends.